This T cell receptor (beta chain) was sequenced during a study of graft-versus-host responses after intestinal transplantation. Study at large: Multivisceral, liver-intestinal, or isolated intestinal transplants were given to recipients. The recipients all started with anti-thymocyte globulin induction and then took tacrolimus and steroids for 3 to 4 years. Study-level results: Early declines in HvG clones that occurred post-transplant were associated with peak circulating GvH clone levels. Allograft graft-versus-host to host-versus-graft clonal ratios ran high in patients with graft-donor T cell macrochimerism.

Method: immunoSEQ multiplex PCR; TCRdb's copy keeps in-frame clones and lacks some. The table lists approximately 100,000 clones, about 90% of them singletons. Per germline, CDR1 SGHAT and CDR2 FQNNGV. This CDR3 is 12 amino acids long. Trimming took 5 bases from V and 5 from J, leaving 9 bases between them. As to this clone: Its specificity is not known.

Specimen: unstimulated CD4+ T cells sorted from spleen or lymph node cells, collected before intestinal transplant. The chain employs TRBV11-2 and TRBJ2-5; a possible D gene is TRBD1 (5 bases). The source is a human donor who received an intestinal transplant. In DNA form, the CDR3 reads TGTGCCAGCAGCCCAGGGCGGGAGACCCAGTACTTC. Translation: CASSPGRETQYF.